What follows is one T cell receptor (beta chain) and its context. This record belongs to a study of technical replicates of blood from several donors. The germline CDR1 and CDR2 sequences are SGDLS and YYNGEE. V was clipped by 2 bases and J by 5 bases, with 11 bases between them. This CDR3 spans 14 amino acids. Repertoires were generated with immunoSEQ multiplex PCR, while TCRdb's copy carries only in-frame clones and drops some. Altogether 80,000 to 100,000 clones are present, 95% being singletons, with the ten largest covering roughly 0.21%. This sequence was found in a human donor in good health. Sequenced: T cells isolated from PBMCs. The chain recombines TRBV9 with TRBJ2-1, with TRBD1 as a possible D gene (6 bases). CDR3 sequence reads: CASSVDSYHNEQFF. CDR3 sequence (DNA): TGTGCCAGCAGCGTGGACAGTTACCACAATGAGCAGTTCTTC.